This T cell receptor (beta chain) was documented in a study of blood T cell repertoires in COVID-19. Generated by immunoSEQ multiplex PCR, the TCRdb table keeps only in-frame clones and is missing some. Of about 170,000 clones in the sample, 84% were seen once. V was pared by 4 bases and J by 4 bases, with 3 bases of the junction left unmatched. CDR3 length: 13 residues. Germline CDR1 is MNHEY and CDR2 is SMNVEV (reference sequence). The chain is built from TRBV27 and TRBJ1-2; 7 bases are a match to TRBD1. The clonotype was recovered from an elderly woman with COVID-19, enrolled during active disease. The sequencing input was peripheral blood. In DNA form, the CDR3 reads TGTGCCAGCAGTTCCGGACAGGTCTATGGCTACACCTTC. This codes for CASSSGQVYGYTF.